This TCR beta chain was captured by sequencing in a study of memory CD4+ T cells and cytomegalovirus serostatus. Study-wide background: Donors were healthy Belgian adults, 9 or 10 CMV seropositive and approximately 25 seronegative.

Per the authors' pipeline: After removing out-of-frame reads, 2,204,828 distinct TCRbeta sequences remained. TCRdb keeps only in-frame clones here, not all; method: immunoSEQ multiplex PCR. V, J and clone size are taken as reported in that table, and D and trimming were inferred from the DNA itself. The top ten clones hold roughly 1% of a sample with about 25,000 clones, around 75% of them seen once. This CDR3 comprises 15 residues. Between the trimmed V and J ends, which lost 9 bases and 2 bases, there was a span of 16 bases. The germline CDR1 and CDR2 sequences are SEHNR and FQNEAQ (reference sequence). This clone was observed a few times. The sort gate was single viable CD3+CD4+CD8-CD45RO+ cells for memory CD4+ T cells.

Input material: memory CD4+ T cells from blood. The receptor's source is an adult in good health and CMV-seronegative. The J gene is TRBJ2-2, the V gene TRBV7-9; D is perhaps TRBD1 (7 bases). The CDR3 region is CARTPTGTNTGELFF. DNA of the CDR3: TGTGCCAGGACGCCGACAGGGACTAACACCGGGGAGCTGTTTTTT.